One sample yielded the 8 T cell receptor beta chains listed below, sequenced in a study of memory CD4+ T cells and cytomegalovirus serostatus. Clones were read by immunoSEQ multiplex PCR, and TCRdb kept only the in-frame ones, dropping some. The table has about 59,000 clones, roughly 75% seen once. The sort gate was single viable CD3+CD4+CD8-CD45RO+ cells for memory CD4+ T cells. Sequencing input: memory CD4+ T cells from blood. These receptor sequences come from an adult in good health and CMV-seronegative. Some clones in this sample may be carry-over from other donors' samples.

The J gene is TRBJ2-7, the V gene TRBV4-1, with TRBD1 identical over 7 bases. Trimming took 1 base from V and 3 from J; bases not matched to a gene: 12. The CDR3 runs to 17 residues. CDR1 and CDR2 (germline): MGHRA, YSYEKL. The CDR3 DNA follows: TGCGCCAGCAGCCAAGTGGACCTGACAGGGAATTTCTACGAGCAGTACTTC. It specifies CASSQVDLTGNFYEQYF.

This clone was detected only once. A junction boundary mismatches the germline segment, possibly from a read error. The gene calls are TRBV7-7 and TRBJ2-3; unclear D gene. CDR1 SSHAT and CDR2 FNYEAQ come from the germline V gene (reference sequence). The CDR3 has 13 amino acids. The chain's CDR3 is CASSLASTDTQYF. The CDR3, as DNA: TGTGCTAGCAGCTTAGCATCCACAGATACGCAGTATTTT. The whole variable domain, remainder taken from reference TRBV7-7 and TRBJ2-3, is GAGVSQSPRYKVTKRGQDVTLRCDPISSHATLYWYQQALGQGPEFLTYFNYEAQPDKSGLPSDRFSAERPEGSISTLTIQRTEQRDSAMYRCASSLASTDTQYFGPGTRLTVL.

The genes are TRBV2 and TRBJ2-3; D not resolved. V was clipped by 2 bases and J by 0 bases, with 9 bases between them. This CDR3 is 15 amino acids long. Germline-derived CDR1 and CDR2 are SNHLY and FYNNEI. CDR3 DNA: TGTGCCAGCAGTGAAAATTACGATAGCACAGATACGCAGTATTTT. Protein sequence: CASSENYDSTDTQYF. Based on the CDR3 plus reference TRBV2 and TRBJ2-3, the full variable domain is EPEVTQTPSHQVTQMGQEVILRCVPISNHLYFYWYRQILGQKVEFLVSFYNNEISEKSEIFDDQFSVERPDGSNFTLKIRSTKLEDSAMYFCASSENYDSTDTQYFGPGTRLTVL.

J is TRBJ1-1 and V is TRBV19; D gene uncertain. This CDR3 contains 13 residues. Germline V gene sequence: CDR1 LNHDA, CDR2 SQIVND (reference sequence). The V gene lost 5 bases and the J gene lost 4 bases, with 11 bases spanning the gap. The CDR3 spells CASSSTPGTEAFF. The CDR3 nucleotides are TGTGCCAGTAGTTCGACCCCGGGCACTGAAGCTTTCTTT.

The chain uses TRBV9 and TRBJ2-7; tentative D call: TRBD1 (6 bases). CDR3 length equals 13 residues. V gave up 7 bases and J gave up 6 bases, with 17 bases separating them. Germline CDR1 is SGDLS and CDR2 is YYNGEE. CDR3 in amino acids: CASRGIWTAEQYF. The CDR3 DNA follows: TGTGCCAGCCGCGGAATCTGGACAGCCGAGCAGTACTTC.

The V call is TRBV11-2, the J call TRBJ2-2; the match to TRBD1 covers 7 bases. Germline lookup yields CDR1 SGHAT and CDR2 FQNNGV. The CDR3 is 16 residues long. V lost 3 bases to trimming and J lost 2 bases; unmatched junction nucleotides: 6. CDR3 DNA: TGTGCCAGCAGCTTCGGGCAGGGGGTAAACACCGGGGAGCTGTTTTTT. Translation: CASSFGQGVNTGELFF.

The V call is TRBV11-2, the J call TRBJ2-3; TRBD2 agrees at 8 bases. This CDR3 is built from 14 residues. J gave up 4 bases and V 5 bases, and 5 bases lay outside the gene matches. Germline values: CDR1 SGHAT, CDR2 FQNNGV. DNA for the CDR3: TGTGCCAGCAGCCCATTAGCGGGACCAGATACGCAGTATTTT. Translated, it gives CASSPLAGPDTQYF.

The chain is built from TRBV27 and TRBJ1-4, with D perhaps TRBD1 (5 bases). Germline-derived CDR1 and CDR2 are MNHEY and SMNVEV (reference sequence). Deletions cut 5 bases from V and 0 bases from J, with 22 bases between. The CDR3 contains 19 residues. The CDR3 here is CASSRRPLGQIATNEKLFF. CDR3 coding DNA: TGTGCCAGCAGTCGCCGACCCCTGGGGCAGATTGCAACTAATGAAAAACTGTTTTTT.